This T cell receptor (beta chain) is from a study of blood T cell repertoires in COVID-19. Background on the study: COVID-19 samples, acute and convalescent, were from the United States, Italy and Spain. In each case, the material was cDNA or gDNA derived from T cells, B-cell-depleted T cells, or PBMCs.

This CDR3 region has 18 residues. Germline V gives CDR1 LGHDT, CDR2 YNNKEL (reference sequence). V lost 4 bases and J lost 0, with 16 bases in between. Authors' data handling: Reference gene primer amplification gave estimated nucleated cell counts. Generated by immunoSEQ multiplex PCR, the TCRdb table keeps only in-frame clones and is missing some. D and trimming were read from the DNA, whereas the V and J calls and clone size are those reported in that table. The sample carries over 120,000 clones, 75% to 85% recorded once. This chain connects TRBV3-1 (or the pseudogene TRBV3-2) to TRBJ2-6, with D perhaps matching TRBD1 (6 bases). This receptor was identified in an older man who had recovered from COVID-19. Sequencing was done on a sample of peripheral blood. The CDR3 loop is CASSPLTGWGSGANVLTF. The CDR3 nucleotides read TGTGCCAGCAGCCCGCTAACAGGGTGGGGCTCTGGGGCCAACGTCCTGACTTTC.